Each of the 31 T cell receptor beta chains below was sequenced from the same sample in a study of CD8+CD57+ T cells in acquired aplastic anemia. By flow cytometry, patients selected for sequencing had shown an expansion of CD8+CD57+ cells. Genomic DNA was employed as the template in profiling TCR beta VDJ and CDR3. In TCRdb, the reads were re-called with MiXCR into one record per CDR3 protein. Of roughly 150,000 distinct CDR3 sequences in the sample, 47% were seen once. The specimen sequenced was sorted CD4+, CD8+, or CD8+CD57+ T cells (not recorded which) from PBMCs. The receptors originated from a human donor with aplastic anemia.

This clonotype was seen ten or more times. V usage is TRBV19 and J usage is TRBJ2-5, with D perhaps given as TRBD1 or TRBD2 (5 bases each). Germline V gene sequence: CDR1 LNHDA, CDR2 SQIVND (reference sequence). This CDR3 has 15 residues. Trimming left V 2 bases short and J 5 bases short, with 15 bases between. The CDR3 sequence is CASSIPVGVGETQYF. The CDR3 DNA sequence: TGTGCCAGTAGTATACCCGTGGGGGTGGGGGAGACCCAGTACTTC.

This chain joins TRBV5-5 and TRBJ2-7, with D possibly matching TRBD1 (5 bases). Looked up from germline, CDR1 is SGHKS and CDR2 is YYEKEE (reference sequence). The CDR3 length is 14 residues. Trimming removed 4 bases at V and 0 bases at J, with 11 bases between. In DNA, the CDR3 is TGTGCCAGCAGCCTAGGACACTACTCCTACGAGCAGTACTTC. Its protein product is CASSLGHYSYEQYF.

The chain uses TRBV7-8 and TRBJ2-7; TRBD1 matches at 8 bases. After removal of 5 bases from V and 2 bases from J, the junction contained 8 bases not matched to a gene. The CDR3 consists of 15 residues. Germline loops: CDR1 SGHVS, CDR2 FQNEAQ. DNA of the CDR3: TGTGCCAGCAGCAAAAGGACAGGGAATACCTACGAGCAGTACTTC. This gives the protein CASSKRTGNTYEQYF.

The chain recombines TRBV6-1 with TRBJ2-7; 9 bases fit TRBD1. CDR1 and CDR2 from the germline V gene are MNHNS and SASEGT. The junction had 5 bases not matched to a gene; V was cut back by 6 bases and J by 5 bases. This CDR3 region has 13 residues. The CDR3 nucleotides read TGTGCCAGCAGGGGGACAGGGTGCAACGAGCAGTACTTC. Its protein product is CASRGTGCNEQYF.

This chain connects TRBV10-3 to TRBJ2-7; 9 bases align to TRBD1. Unmatched junction bases numbered 6, after V lost 3 bases and J lost 6 bases. The CDR3 consists of 14 residues. Germline lookup yields CDR1 ENHRY and CDR2 SYGVKD. CDR3 DNA: TGTGCCATCAGTGAACCGGGACAGGGATCCGAGCAGTACTTC. It is translated as CAISEPGQGSEQYF.

This sequence joins TRBV19 and TRBJ2-5; 9 bases fit TRBD2. The CDR3 is made up of 14 amino acids. Germline V lookup: CDR1 LNHDA, CDR2 SQIVND (reference sequence). The junction had 4 bases not matched to a gene; V was cut back by 6 bases and J by 2 bases. This chain's CDR3 is CASRRLADQETQYF. Here the CDR3 DNA reads TGTGCCAGTAGGCGACTAGCGGATCAAGAGACCCAGTACTTC.

The chain has TRBV12-3 or TRBV12-4 and TRBJ2-3; no firm D call. V lost 7 bases, J lost 0 bases, and 8 bases lay in between. The CDR3 totals 13 residues. CDR3 region: CASTIPSTDTQYF. The CDR3 coding sequence is TGTGCCAGCACTATCCCTAGCACAGATACGCAGTATTTT.

The genes are TRBV12-3 or TRBV12-4 and TRBJ2-7, with 8 bases lining up with TRBD1. V was clipped by 3 bases and J by 6 bases; unmatched bases: 10. CDR3 length: 15 residues. CDR3 amino acids: CASSLRTGLGLEQYF. CDR3 nucleotides: TGTGCCAGCAGTTTGCGGACAGGGCTAGGACTCGAGCAGTACTTC.

The gene calls are TRBV4-2 and TRBJ1-4, with no clear D. Germline values: CDR1 LGHNA, CDR2 YNFKEQ. V was trimmed by 1 base and J by 9 bases, leaving 18 bases between them. CDR3 length: 16 residues. For the CDR3, the DNA is TGTGCCAGCAGCCAAGTTACTGGAGACCTTTGGAAAAAACTGTTTTTT. Protein sequence: CASSQVTGDLWKKLFF.

This clonotype has a count of ten or more. The chain uses TRBV5-1 and TRBJ1-1; perhaps TRBD1 as D (6 bases). Germline assignment: CDR1 SGHRS and CDR2 YFSETQ. CDR3 length equals 13 residues. V was clipped by 3 bases and J by 1 base, with 7 bases between them. CDR3 loop: CASSWTENTEAFF. The CDR3 DNA sequence: TGCGCCAGCAGCTGGACAGAGAACACTGAAGCTTTCTTT.

The genes are TRBV29-1 and TRBJ2-3; 8 bases map to TRBD1. The V gene's germline CDR1 is SQVTM and CDR2 ANQGSEA. The CDR3 consists of 13 residues. The trim removed 5 bases at V and 8 bases at J, leaving 9 bases unmatched. The CDR3 DNA reads as TGCAGCGTTAACAGGGGGACTCCGGCTACGCAGTATTTT. This codes for CSVNRGTPATQYF.

This clonotype was seen a few times. A read error is possible here, since a much larger clone lies one base away. The chain uses TRBV12-3 or TRBV12-4 and TRBJ1-1, with D perhaps TRBD1 (6 bases). This CDR3 is built from 13 residues. The ends were cut back, 5 bases at V and 0 bases at J, with 7 bases in the middle. The CDR3 region has the DNA TGTGCCAGCAGTCGGACAGTGAACACTGAAGCTTTCTTT. Its translation is CASSRTVNTEAFF.

Many counts were recorded for this clonotype. J is TRBJ2-1 and V is TRBV6-1, with D perhaps assigned TRBD1 or TRBD2 (5 bases each). Germline CDR1 MNHNS, CDR2 SASEGT. This CDR3 is 13 amino acids long. Trimming removed 4 bases from V and 8 bases from J, with 12 bases in between. The CDR3 protein is CASSAVKGHEQFF. The CDR3 DNA is TGTGCCAGCAGTGCGGTCAAGGGACATGAGCAGTTCTTC.

This chain connects TRBV6-5 to TRBJ1-1; D might be TRBD1 (6 bases). V dropped 4 bases and J dropped 7 bases, with 16 bases sitting between them. Germline V CDR1 and CDR2: MNHEY, SVGAGI. The CDR3 is 14 amino acids. CDR3 coding DNA: TGTGCCAGCAGTTTCACAGGGCCTGGTTATGAAGCTTTCTTT. Translation gives CASSFTGPGYEAFF.

The chain is built from TRBV19 and TRBJ2-7; D uncertain. The CDR3 is 14 amino acids. The germline V and J ends were trimmed by 1 base and 2 bases, with 9 bases remaining between them. The germline CDR1 and CDR2 sequences are LNHDA and SQIVND (reference sequence). CDR3 sequence: CASSIVSGTYEQYF. The CDR3 DNA reads as TGTGCCAGTAGTATAGTAAGTGGGACCTACGAGCAGTACTTC.

The V call is TRBV11-2, the J call TRBJ2-7; 11 bases are shared with TRBD2. The tail of the sequence fits TRBJ2-5 better, so the J call may be wrong. Germline loops: CDR1 SGHAT, CDR2 FQNNGV. The CDR3 is 16 amino acids. The CDR3 spells CASSFLAGGYEETQYF. For the CDR3, the DNA is TGTGCCAGCAGCTTCCTAGCGGGGGGTTACGAGGAGACCCAGTACTTC.

V is TRBV20-1 and J is TRBJ1-1, with no clear D. Trimming shortened V by 6 bases and J by 0 bases, and 14 bases separated the two germline ends. The CDR3 length is 14 residues. CDR1 and CDR2 from the germline V gene are DFQATT and SNEGSKA (reference sequence). The CDR3 bases are TGCAGTGCCGTAAAGACGGAAATGAACACTGAAGCTTTCTTT. It specifies CSAVKTEMNTEAFF.

This clonotype showed up many times. The chain recombines TRBV20-1 with TRBJ1-5, with 8 nucleotides matching TRBD1. Germline V gene sequence: CDR1 DFQATT, CDR2 SNEGSKA (reference sequence). This CDR3 comprises 14 residues. The trim removed 6 bases at V and 4 bases at J, leaving 8 bases unmatched. The CDR3 here is CSAPRQGINQPQHF. The CDR3 DNA is TGCAGTGCCCCACGACAGGGGATTAATCAGCCCCAGCATTTT.

The rearrangement links TRBV20-1 to TRBJ1-1; tentatively, D is TRBD1 (6 bases). Trimming cost V 1 base and J 6 bases, with 12 bases left between them. This CDR3 comprises 13 residues. In germline, CDR1 is DFQATT, CDR2 SNEGSKA (reference sequence). The CDR3 DNA is TGCAGTGCTAGAGTGCCGGGGGCCGCTGAAGCTTTCTTT. Translation: CSARVPGAAEAFF.

The sample holds many counts of this clonotype. As DNA, the CDR3 is TGTGCCAGCGCAATTATCGCCCAACGCTCCTACAATGAGCAGTTCTTC. Its translation: CASAIIAQRSYNEQFF. This chain links TRBV2 with TRBJ2-1; D not certain. The CDR3 totals 16 residues. The germline CDR1 and CDR2 sequences are SNHLY and FYNNEI. Between the trimmed V and J ends, which lost 8 bases and 0 bases, there was a span of 17 bases.

To note about this clonotype: The final CDR3 position lacks the conserved phenylalanine or tryptophan, pointing to a likely read error. The chain is built from TRBV29-1 and TRBJ1-1; D might be TRBD1 (5 bases). V lost 4 bases and J lost 0, with 12 bases in between. The CDR3 is made up of 14 amino acids. Germline CDR1 and CDR2: SQVTM and ANQGSEA. CDR3 nucleotides: TGCAGCGTTGGTCACGGGACGGTGAACACTGAAGCTTTCTTG. This codes for CSVGHGTVNTEAFL.

This rearrangement joins TRBV10-1 to TRBJ2-1, with D maybe TRBD1 (6 bases). The CDR3 contains 15 residues. Germline V gives CDR1 WNHNN, CDR2 SYGVQD (reference sequence). Deletions cut 2 bases from V and 9 bases from J, with 17 bases between. CDR3 residues: CASSERQGLRGEQFF. CDR3 in DNA: TGCGCCAGCAGTGAGAGACAAGGCCTCAGGGGTGAGCAGTTCTTC.

This clonotype was observed many times. The V gene is TRBV5-1, the J gene TRBJ2-1, with 9 bases that match TRBD1. This CDR3 has 16 residues. V shed 6 bases, J shed 7 bases, and the junction held 14 bases outside the gene matches. Germline-derived CDR1 and CDR2 are SGHRS and YFSETQ. The CDR3 loop is CASTGAVQGATNEQFF. In DNA form, the CDR3 reads TGCGCCAGCACCGGGGCGGTACAGGGGGCAACAAATGAGCAGTTCTTC.

V usage is TRBV20-1 and J usage is TRBJ1-6, with TRBD1 matching 8 bases. The V gene end was trimmed by 2 bases and the J gene end by 5 bases; junction bases not matched to a gene: 8. This CDR3 spans 16 amino acids. Per germline, CDR1 DFQATT and CDR2 SNEGSKA (reference sequence). The CDR3 nucleotides read TGCAGTGCTAGACAAGGACAGGGTCCGGATAATTCACCCCTCCACTTT. The encoded protein is CSARQGQGPDNSPLHF.

The chain employs TRBV10-2 and TRBJ1-2; D is uncertain. Germline V gene data show CDR1 as WSHSY and CDR2 as SAAADI. This CDR3 spans 14 amino acids. Trimming shortened V by 3 bases and J by 0 bases, and 8 bases separated the two germline ends. CDR3 nucleotides: TGCGCCAGCAGTGAACAAGAAGCTAACTATGGCTACACCTTC. This translates into CASSEQEANYGYTF.

The V gene is TRBV20-1, the J gene TRBJ2-7, with 11 bases fitting TRBD1. The CDR3 has 16 residues. Trimming cost V 5 bases and J 7 bases; bases outside gene matches: 16. The V gene's germline CDR1 is DFQATT and CDR2 SNEGSKA (reference sequence). CDR3 bases: TGCAGTGCTTACATACCGGGACAGGGGGAGCGGGGGGAGCAGTACTTC. This sequence encodes CSAYIPGQGERGEQYF.

CDR3 region: CASSPQGELFF. CDR3 DNA: TGTGCCAGCAGCCCACAGGGGGAGCTGTTTTTT. The rearrangement joins TRBV7-9 to TRBJ2-2; no clear D. Germline CDR1 reads SEHNR; CDR2 reads FQNEAQ (reference sequence). The V end was cut by 5 bases, the J end by 8 bases, with 6 bases between. CDR3 length equals 11 residues.

This clonotype showed up many times. The chain employs TRBV5-1 and TRBJ2-2; TRBD2 might be the D (5 bases). The CDR3 runs to 14 residues. With 0 bases removed from V and 6 bases from J, the gap between germline ends came to 9 bases. From germline, CDR1 is SGHRS and CDR2 YFSETQ. Written as DNA, the CDR3 is TGCGCCAGCAGCTTGGTCGAACTAGCCGGGGAGCTGTTTTTT. Its protein is CASSLVELAGELFF.

V usage is TRBV7-8 and J usage is TRBJ2-7; D may be TRBD1 or TRBD2 (5 bases each). The length of the CDR3 is 15 residues. Germline lookup yields CDR1 SGHVS and CDR2 FQNEAQ. Trimming removed 7 bases from V and 0 bases from J, with 16 bases in between. The CDR3 region is CASTWGPGSSYEQYF. In nucleotides, the CDR3 is TGTGCCAGCACCTGGGGACCGGGTAGCTCCTACGAGCAGTACTTC.

This clonotype was observed many times. This sequence joins TRBV5-1 and TRBJ2-1; 15 nucleotides line up with TRBD2. Unmatched junction bases numbered 4, after V lost 4 bases and J lost 5 bases. Germline lookup yields CDR1 SGHRS and CDR2 YFSETQ. The length of the CDR3 is 16 residues. The CDR3 spells CASSRGLAGGHNEQFF. The DNA of the CDR3 is TGCGCCAGCAGCCGGGGACTAGCGGGAGGTCACAATGAGCAGTTCTTC. Drawing the rest from reference TRBV5-1 and TRBJ2-1, the complete variable domain is KAGVTQTPRYLIKTRGQQVTLSCSPISGHRSVSWYQQTPGQGLQFLFEYFSETQRNKGNFPGRFSGRQFSNSRSEMNVSTLELGDSALYLCASSRGLAGGHNEQFFGPGTRLTVL.

V is TRBV20-1 and J is TRBJ2-1, with 9 bases aligning to TRBD2. J lost 7 bases, V lost 6 bases, and 7 bases had no gene match. Germline V gene sequence: CDR1 DFQATT, CDR2 SNEGSKA (reference sequence). The CDR3 has 13 amino acids. The CDR3 sequence: CSAPAGGKNEQFF. The DNA of the CDR3 is TGCAGTGCCCCAGCGGGAGGAAAGAATGAGCAGTTCTTC.